This T cell receptor beta chain is from a study of CD8 T cells in Susac syndrome. Those who served as multiple sclerosis controls were treatment-naive patients with stable or active relapsing-remitting disease. CDR3 length: 11 residues. V shed 4 bases and J shed 9 bases, with 10 bases lying between them. Germline CDR1 reads SGHDT; CDR2 reads YYEEEE. The RNA, about 0.5 to 1 ug, was put through reverse transcription using random hexamers. The method of amplification for TCR beta CDR3 was immunoSEQ multiplex PCR, covering 54 Vbeta and 13 Jbeta. TCRdb recomputed calls from the immunoSEQ multiplex PCR reads with MiXCR, one row per CDR3 protein. The table records a few hundred thousand distinct CDR3 sequences, roughly 96% of them present only once.

The chain recombines TRBV5-6 with TRBJ1-2; D is possibly TRBD1 (5 bases). Sequencing used CD4+ T cells from PBMCs. The sequence derives from a human donor with multiple sclerosis. CDR3 protein: CASSMGPSYTF. Here the CDR3 DNA reads TGTGCCAGCAGCATGGGACCTAGCTACACCTTC.